These 4 T cell receptor beta chains share one sample of origin, sequenced in a study of T cell repertoires in aging, cancer and after chemotherapy. TCR beta rearrangements were amplified from peripheral blood genomic DNA. TRB rearrangements spanning V, D and J were amplified using mixed TRB-A/B primers. TCRdb re-derived calls from the multiplex PCR reads in MiXCR, one entry per CDR3 protein. The sample lists around 1,700 distinct CDR3 sequences, 30% to 35% occurring once. Sequenced sample: blood. The source is a human donor with a solid tumor. The donor label of this sample is uncertain.

This clonotype was detected only once. This chain joins TRBV6-2 or TRBV6-3 and TRBJ2-7, with TRBD1 matching 7 bases. Germline V CDR1 and CDR2: MNHEY, SVGEGT. After removal of 5 bases from V and 2 bases from J, the junction contained 6 bases not matched to a gene. The CDR3 contains 14 residues. The DNA of the CDR3 is TGTGCCAGCAGTCCCGACAGGGAACCCTACGAGCAGTACTTC. Residues: CASSPDREPYEQYF.

This clonotype is labeled large (0.1 to 1%). The chain links TRBV29-1 to TRBJ2-7, with D possibly being TRBD1 (6 bases). The V and J ends lost 6 bases and 1 base respectively, with 16 bases between them. Germline V gene sequence: CDR1 SQVTM, CDR2 ANQGSEA. The CDR3 contains 14 residues. The DNA for the CDR3 is TGCAGCGTGGACACAGGGTTTGGTTCCTACGAGCAGTACTTC. This translates into CSVDTGFGSYEQYF.

This clonotype was detected a few times. This chain links TRBV10-1 with TRBJ2-3; 7 bases match TRBD1. The CDR3 has 12 amino acids. Germline V gives CDR1 WNHNN, CDR2 SYGVQD (reference sequence). Unmatched junction bases numbered 0, after V lost 5 bases and J lost 4 bases. The CDR3 DNA sequence: TGCGCCAGCAGTACAGGGGCAGATACGCAGTATTTT. This sequence encodes CASSTGADTQYF.

The chain couples TRBV19 to TRBJ1-2, with TRBD1 identical over 7 bases. Looked up from germline, CDR1 is LNHDA and CDR2 is SQIVND (reference sequence). The trim removed 5 bases at V and 4 bases at J, leaving 10 bases unmatched. CDR3 length: 15 amino acids. CDR3 loop: CASSLDREGIYGYTF. The CDR3 DNA follows: TGTGCCAGTAGTCTCGACAGGGAGGGGATCTATGGCTACACCTTC.